Sequencing of this TCR beta chain was carried out in a study of lymphopenia after photon versus proton radiotherapy. Study-level findings and limits: Relative stability marked proton patients; photon patients lost diversity and naive cells. Survival link was tested only in deceased patients; proton benefit remains a possibility. After lymphocyte nadir, photon-treated repertoires showed oligoclonal expansion, especially CD8+ Temra. Post-nadir TCR diversity decline inversely tracked overall survival among those who died.

Profiled with immunoSEQ multiplex PCR; TCRdb holds only in-frame clones, not every one. This table holds about 22,000 clones, 85% to 90% found once. This clone was observed a handful of times. Antigen specificity is unknown. The sample in question was peripheral blood, obtained from a patient treated with proton-based radiotherapy. The sequence derives from a man older than 75 with esophageal cancer.

The chain's CDR3 is CASSQGADRVSSGYTF. CDR3 nucleotide sequence: TGCGCCAGCAGCCAAGGAGCAGACAGGGTTTCGTCTGGCTACACCTTC. The gene calls are TRBV4-3 and TRBJ1-2, with 7 bases identical to TRBD1. The CDR3 is 16 amino acids. The junction had 12 bases not matched to a gene; V was cut back by 1 base and J by 7 bases. CDR1 is LGHNA and CDR2 is YSLEER in the germline V gene.